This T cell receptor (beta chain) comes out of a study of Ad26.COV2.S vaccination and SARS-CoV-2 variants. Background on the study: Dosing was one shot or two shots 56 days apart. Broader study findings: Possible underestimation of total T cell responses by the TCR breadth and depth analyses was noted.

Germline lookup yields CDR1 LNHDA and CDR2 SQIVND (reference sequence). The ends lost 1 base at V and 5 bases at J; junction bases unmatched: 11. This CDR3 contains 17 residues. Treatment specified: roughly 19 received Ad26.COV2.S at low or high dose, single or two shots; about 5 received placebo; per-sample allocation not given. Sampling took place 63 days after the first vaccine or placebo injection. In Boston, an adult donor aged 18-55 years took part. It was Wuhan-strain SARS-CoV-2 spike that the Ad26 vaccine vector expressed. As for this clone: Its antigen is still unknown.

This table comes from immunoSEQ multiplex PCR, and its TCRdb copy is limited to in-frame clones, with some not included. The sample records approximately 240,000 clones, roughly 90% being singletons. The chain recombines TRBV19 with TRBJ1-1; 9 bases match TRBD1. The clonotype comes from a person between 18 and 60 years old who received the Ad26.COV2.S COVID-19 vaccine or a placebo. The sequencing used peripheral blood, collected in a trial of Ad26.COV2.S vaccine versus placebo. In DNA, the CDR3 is TGTGCCAGTAGTATAGGGACAGGGGCCCTCCGGTGGACTGAAGCTTTCTTT. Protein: CASSIGTGALRWTEAFF.